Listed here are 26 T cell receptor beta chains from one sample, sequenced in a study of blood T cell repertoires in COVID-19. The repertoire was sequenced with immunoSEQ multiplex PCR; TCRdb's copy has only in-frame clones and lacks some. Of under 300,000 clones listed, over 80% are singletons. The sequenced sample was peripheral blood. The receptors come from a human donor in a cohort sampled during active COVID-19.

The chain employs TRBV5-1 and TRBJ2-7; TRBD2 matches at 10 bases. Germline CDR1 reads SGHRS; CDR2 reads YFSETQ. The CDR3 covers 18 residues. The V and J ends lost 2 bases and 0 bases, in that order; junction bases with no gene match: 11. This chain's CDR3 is CASSFIPHSGGLSYEQYF. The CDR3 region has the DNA TGCGCCAGCAGCTTCATCCCCCATAGCGGGGGGCTCTCCTACGAGCAGTACTTC.

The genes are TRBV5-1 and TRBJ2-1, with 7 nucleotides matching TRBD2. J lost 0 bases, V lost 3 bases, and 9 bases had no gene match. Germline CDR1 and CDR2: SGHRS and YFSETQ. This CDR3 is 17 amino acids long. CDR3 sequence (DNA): TGCGCCAGCAGCTACACCCCCGGCGGGAGCTCCTACAATGAGCAGTTCTTC. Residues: CASSYTPGGSSYNEQFF.

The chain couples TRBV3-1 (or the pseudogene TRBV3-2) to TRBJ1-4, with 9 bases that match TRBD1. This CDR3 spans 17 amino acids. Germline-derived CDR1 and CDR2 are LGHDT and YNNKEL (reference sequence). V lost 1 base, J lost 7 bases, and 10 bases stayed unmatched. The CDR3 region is CASSQALPDRGGEKLFF. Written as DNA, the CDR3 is TGTGCCAGCAGCCAAGCCCTACCCGACAGGGGGGGTGAAAAACTGTTTTTT.

CDR3 region: CASSVGASPYSYNEQFF. CDR3 nucleotide sequence: TGTGCCAGCAGCGTAGGAGCTAGCCCCTACTCCTACAATGAGCAGTTCTTC. This chain joins TRBV9 and TRBJ2-1, with D maybe TRBD2 (5 bases). With 0 bases removed from V and 0 bases from J, the gap between germline ends came to 13 bases. CDR1 and CDR2 from the germline V gene are SGDLS and YYNGEE. This CDR3 is built from 17 residues.

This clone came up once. The CDR3: CASSLPGQGEGDTQYF. In DNA form, the CDR3 reads TGCGCCAGCAGCTTACCGGGACAGGGGGAGGGAGATACGCAGTATTTT. The rearrangement joins TRBV5-1 to TRBJ2-3; 11 positions match TRBD1. This CDR3 region has 16 residues. From germline, CDR1 is SGHRS and CDR2 YFSETQ. V was clipped by 2 bases and J by 5 bases; unmatched bases: 7.

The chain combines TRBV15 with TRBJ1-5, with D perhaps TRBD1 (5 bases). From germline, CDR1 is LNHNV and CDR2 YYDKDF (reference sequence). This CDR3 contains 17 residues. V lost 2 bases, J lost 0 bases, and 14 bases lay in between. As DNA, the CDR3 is TGTGCCACCAGCAGACAGCGACAGCCTCTTAGCAATCAGCCCCAGCATTTT. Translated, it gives CATSRQRQPLSNQPQHF. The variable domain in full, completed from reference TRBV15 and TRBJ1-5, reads DAMVIQNPRYQVTQFGKPVTLSCSQTLNHNVMYWYQQKSSQAPKLLFHYYDKDFNNEADTPDNFQSRRPNTSFCFLDIRSPGLGDTAMYLCATSRQRQPLSNQPQHFGDGTRLSIL.

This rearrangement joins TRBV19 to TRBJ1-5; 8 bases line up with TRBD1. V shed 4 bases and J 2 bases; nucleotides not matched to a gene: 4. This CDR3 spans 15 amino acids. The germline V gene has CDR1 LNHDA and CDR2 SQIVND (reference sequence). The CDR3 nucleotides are TGTGCCAGTAGTACCCCGACAGGGGGCAATCAGCCCCAGCATTTT. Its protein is CASSTPTGGNQPQHF. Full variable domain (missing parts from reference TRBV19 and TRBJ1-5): DGGITQSPKYLFRKEGQNVTLSCEQNLNHDAMYWYRQDPGQGLRLIYYSQIVNDFQKGDIAEGYSVSREKKESFPLTVTSAQKNPTAFYLCASSTPTGGNQPQHFGDGTRLSIL.

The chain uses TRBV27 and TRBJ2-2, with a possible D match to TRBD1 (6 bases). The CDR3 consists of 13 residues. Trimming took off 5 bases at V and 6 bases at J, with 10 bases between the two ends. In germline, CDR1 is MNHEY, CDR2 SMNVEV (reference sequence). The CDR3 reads CASSTQGPGELFF. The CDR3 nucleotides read TGTGCCAGCAGTACACAGGGACCCGGGGAGCTGTTTTTT.

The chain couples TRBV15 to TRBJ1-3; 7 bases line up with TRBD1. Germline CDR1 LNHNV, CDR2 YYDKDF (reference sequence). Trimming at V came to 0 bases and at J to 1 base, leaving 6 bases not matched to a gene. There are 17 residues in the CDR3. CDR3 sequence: CATSREAGQISGNTIYF. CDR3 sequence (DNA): TGTGCCACCAGCAGAGAGGCGGGACAGATATCTGGAAACACCATATATTTT.

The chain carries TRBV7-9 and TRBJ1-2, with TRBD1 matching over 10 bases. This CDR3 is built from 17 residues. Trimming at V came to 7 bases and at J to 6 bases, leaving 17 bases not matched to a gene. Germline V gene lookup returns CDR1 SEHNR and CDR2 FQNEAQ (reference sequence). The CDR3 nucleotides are TGTGCCAGCACCTACTCGTCGGGGACAGGGGAGAGGAATGGCTACACCTTC. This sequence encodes CASTYSSGTGERNGYTF. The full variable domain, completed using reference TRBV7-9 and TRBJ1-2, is DTGVSQNPRHKITKRGQNVTFRCDPISEHNRLYWYRQTLGQGPEFLTYFQNEAQLEKSRLLSDRFSAERPKGSFSTLEIQRTEQGDSAMYLCASTYSSGTGERNGYTFGSGTRLTVV.

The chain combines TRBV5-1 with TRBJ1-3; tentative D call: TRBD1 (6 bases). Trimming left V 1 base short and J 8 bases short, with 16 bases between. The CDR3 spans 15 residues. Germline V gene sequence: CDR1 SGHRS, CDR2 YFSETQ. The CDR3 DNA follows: TGCGCCAGCAGCTTGACAGGGCCAACGGTAGACACCATATATTTT. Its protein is CASSLTGPTVDTIYF.

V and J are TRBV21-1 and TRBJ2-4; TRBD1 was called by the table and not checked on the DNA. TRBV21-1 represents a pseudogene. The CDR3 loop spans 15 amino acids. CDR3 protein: CASSKGQGEQNIQYF. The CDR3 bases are TGTGCCAGCAGCAAGGGGCAGGGGGAACAAAACATTCAGTACTTC.

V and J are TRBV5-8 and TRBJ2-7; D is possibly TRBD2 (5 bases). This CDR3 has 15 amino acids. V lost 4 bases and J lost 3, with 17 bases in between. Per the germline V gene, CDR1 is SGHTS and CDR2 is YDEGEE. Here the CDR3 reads CASSPRGMSSYEQYF. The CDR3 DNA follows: TGTGCCAGCAGCCCCCGAGGGATGTCTAGCTACGAGCAGTACTTC.

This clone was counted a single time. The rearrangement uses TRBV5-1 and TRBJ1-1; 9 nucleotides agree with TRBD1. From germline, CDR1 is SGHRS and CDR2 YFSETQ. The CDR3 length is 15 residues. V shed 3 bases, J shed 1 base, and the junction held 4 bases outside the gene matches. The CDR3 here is CASSSRQGGNTEAFF. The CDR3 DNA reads TGCGCCAGCAGCTCAAGACAGGGGGGGAACACTGAAGCTTTCTTT.

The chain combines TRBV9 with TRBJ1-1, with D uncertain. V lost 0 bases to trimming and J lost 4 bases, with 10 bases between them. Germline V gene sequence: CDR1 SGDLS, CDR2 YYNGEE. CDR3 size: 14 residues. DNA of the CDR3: TGTGCCAGCAGCGTAGGAGGGTGGAGCACTGAAGCTTTCTTT. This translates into CASSVGGWSTEAFF.

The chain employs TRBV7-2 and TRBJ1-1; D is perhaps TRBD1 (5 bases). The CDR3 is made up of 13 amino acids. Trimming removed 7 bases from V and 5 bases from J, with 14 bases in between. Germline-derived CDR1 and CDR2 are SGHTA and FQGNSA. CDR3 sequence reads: CASTSGVGTEAFF. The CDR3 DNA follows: TGTGCCAGCACCTCGGGGGTAGGTACTGAAGCTTTCTTT.

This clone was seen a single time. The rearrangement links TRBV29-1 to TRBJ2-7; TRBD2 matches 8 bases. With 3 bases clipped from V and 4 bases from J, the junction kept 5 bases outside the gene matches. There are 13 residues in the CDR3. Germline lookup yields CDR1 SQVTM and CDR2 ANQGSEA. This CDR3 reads CSVDAGGEYEQYF. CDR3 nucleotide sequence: TGCAGCGTTGATGCCGGGGGGGAATACGAGCAGTACTTC.

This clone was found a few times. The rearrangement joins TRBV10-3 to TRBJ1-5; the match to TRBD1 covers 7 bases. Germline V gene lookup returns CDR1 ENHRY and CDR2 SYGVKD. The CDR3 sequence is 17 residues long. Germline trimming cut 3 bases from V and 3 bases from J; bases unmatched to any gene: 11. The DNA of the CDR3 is TGTGCCATCAGTGAAACTCGACAGGGTGGCGACAATCAGCCCCAGCATTTT. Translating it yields CAISETRQGGDNQPQHF.

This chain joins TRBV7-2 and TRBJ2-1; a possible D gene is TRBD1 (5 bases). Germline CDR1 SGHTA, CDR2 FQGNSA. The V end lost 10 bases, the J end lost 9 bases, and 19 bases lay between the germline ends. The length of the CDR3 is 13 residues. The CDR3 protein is CAITSQGLGEQFF. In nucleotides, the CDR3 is TGTGCCATAACCTCGCAGGGCTTGGGTGAGCAGTTCTTC.

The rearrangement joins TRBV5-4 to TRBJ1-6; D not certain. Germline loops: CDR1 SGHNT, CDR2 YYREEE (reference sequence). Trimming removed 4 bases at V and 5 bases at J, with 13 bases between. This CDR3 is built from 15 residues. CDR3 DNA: TGTGCCAGCAGCACCCTACAGTCGAATAATTCACCCCTCCACTTT. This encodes CASSTLQSNNSPLHF. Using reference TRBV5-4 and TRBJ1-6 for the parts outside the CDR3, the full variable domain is ETGVTQSPTHLIKTRGQQVTLRCSSQSGHNTVSWYQQALGQGPQFIFQYYREEENGRGNFPPRFSGLQFPNYSSELNVNALELDDSALYLCASSTLQSNNSPLHFGNGTRLTVT.

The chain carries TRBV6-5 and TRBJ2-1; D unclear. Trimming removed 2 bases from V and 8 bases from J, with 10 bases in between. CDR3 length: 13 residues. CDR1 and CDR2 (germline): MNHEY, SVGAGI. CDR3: CASSYASSYEQFF. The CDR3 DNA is TGTGCCAGCAGTTACGCCAGTTCCTATGAGCAGTTCTTC.

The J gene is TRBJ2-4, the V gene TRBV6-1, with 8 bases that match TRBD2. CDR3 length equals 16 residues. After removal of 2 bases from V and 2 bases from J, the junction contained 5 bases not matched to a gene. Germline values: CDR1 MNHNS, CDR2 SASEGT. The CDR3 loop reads CASSESGGLTKNIQYF. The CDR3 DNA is TGTGCCAGCAGTGAATCGGGGGGGCTAACCAAAAACATTCAGTACTTC.

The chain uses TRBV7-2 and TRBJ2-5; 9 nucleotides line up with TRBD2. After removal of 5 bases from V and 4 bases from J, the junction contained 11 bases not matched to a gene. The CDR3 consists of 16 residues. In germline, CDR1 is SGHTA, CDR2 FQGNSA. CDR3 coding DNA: TGTGCCAGCAGCCCCGGAGTAGCGGGAGCGCCAGAGACCCAGTACTTC. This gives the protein CASSPGVAGAPETQYF.

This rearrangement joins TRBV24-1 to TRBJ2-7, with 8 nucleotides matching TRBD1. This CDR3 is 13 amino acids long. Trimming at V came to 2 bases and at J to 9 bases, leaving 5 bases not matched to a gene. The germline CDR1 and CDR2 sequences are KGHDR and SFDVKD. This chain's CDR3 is CATSDSGGVVQYF. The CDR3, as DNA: TGTGCCACCAGTGATTCAGGGGGCGTGGTGCAGTACTTC.

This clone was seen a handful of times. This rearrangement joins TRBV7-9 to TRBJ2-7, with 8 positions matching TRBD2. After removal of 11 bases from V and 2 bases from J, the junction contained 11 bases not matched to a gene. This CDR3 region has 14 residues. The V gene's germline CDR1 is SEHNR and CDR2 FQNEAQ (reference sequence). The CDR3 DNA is TGTGCCTGCGGGCCTAGCGGGTCTCCCTACGAGCAGTACTTC. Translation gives CACGPSGSPYEQYF.

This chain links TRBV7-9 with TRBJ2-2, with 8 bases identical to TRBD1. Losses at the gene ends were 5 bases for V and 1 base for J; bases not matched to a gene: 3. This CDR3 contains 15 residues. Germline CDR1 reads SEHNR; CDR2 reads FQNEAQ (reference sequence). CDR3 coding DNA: TGTGCCAGCAGCCCAGGGGGCCTGAACACCGGGGAGCTGTTTTTT. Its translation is CASSPGGLNTGELFF.